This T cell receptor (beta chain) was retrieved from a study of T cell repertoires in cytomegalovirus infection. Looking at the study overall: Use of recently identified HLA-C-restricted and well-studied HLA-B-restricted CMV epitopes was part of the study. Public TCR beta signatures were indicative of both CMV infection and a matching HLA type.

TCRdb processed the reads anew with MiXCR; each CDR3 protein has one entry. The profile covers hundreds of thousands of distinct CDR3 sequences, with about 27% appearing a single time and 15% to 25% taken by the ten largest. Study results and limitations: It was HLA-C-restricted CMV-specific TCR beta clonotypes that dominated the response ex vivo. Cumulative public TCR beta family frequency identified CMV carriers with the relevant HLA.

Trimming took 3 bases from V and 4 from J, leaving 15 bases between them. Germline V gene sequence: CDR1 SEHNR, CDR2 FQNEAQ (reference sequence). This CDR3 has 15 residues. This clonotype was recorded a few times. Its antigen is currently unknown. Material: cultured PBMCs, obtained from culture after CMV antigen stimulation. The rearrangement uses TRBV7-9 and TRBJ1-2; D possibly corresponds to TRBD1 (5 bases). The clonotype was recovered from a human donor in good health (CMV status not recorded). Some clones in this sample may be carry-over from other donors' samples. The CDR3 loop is CASSLPTRQLYGYTF. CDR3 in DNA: TGTGCCAGCAGCTTGCCGACTCGACAGCTCTATGGCTACACCTTC.